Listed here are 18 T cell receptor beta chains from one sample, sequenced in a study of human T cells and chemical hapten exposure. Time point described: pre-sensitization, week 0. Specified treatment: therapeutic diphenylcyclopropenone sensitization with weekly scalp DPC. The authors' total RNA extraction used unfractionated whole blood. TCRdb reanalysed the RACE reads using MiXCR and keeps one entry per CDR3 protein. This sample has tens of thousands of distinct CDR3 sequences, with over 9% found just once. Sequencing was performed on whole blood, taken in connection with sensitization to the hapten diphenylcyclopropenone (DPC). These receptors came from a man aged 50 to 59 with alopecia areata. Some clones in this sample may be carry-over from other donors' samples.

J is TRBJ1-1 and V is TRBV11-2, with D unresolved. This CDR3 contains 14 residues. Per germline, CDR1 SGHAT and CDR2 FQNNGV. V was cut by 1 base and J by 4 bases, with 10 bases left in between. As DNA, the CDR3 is TGTGCCAGCAGCTTAGTTAGCGGTAGCACTGAAGCTTTCTTT. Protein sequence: CASSLVSGSTEAFF.

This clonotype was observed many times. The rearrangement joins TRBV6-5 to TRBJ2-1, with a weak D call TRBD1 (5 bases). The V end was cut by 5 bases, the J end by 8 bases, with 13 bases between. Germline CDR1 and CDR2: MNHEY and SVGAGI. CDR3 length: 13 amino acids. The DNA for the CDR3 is TGTGCCAGCAGTAGGGGAAAGTCCGATGAGCAGTTCTTC. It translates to CASSRGKSDEQFF.

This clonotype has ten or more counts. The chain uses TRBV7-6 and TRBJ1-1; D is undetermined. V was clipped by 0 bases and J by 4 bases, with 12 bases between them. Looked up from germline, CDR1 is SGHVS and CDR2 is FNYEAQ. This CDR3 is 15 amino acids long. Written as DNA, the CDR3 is TGTGCCAGCAGCTTAGCGGAGGCCGAAGGCACTGAAGCTTTCTTT. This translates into CASSLAEAEGTEAFF.

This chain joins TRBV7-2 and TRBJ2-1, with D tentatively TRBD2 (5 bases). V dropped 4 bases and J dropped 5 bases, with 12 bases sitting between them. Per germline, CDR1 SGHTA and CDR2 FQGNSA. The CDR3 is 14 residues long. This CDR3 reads CASSSLPADNEQFF. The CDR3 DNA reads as TGTGCCAGCAGCTCCCTTCCAGCGGACAATGAGCAGTTCTTC.

DNA for the CDR3: TGCAGCGTGGGCGGACTAGCGGGTTACAATGAGCAGTTCTTC. It translates to CSVGGLAGYNEQFF. The genes are TRBV29-1 and TRBJ2-1; TRBD2 agrees at 11 bases. This CDR3 contains 14 residues. Germline CDR1 SQVTM, CDR2 ANQGSEA. V was pared by 6 bases and J by 4 bases, with 5 bases of the junction left unmatched.

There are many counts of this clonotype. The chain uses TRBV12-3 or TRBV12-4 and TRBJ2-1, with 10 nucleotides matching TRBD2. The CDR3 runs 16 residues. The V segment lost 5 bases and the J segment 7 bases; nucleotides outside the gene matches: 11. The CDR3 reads CASSPTSGRAGNEQFF. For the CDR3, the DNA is TGTGCCAGCAGTCCCACCAGCGGGAGGGCCGGAAATGAGCAGTTCTTC.

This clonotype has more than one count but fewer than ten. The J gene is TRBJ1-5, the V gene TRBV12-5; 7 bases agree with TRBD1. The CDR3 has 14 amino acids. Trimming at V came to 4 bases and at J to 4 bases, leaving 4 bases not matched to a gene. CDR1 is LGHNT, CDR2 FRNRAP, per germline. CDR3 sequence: CASGSGRGNQPQHF. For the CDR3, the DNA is TGTGCTAGTGGTTCGGGCAGGGGGAATCAGCCCCAGCATTTT.

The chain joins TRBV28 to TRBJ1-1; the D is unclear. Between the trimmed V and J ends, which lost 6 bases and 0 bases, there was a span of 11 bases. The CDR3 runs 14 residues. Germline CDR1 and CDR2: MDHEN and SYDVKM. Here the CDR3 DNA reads TGTGCCAGCAGACGGAGCCTCATGAACACTGAAGCTTTCTTT. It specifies CASRRSLMNTEAFF.

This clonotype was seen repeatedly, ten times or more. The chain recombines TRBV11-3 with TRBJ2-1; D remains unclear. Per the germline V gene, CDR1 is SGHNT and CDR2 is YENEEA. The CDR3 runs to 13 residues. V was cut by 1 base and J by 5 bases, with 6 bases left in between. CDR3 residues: CASSLGKHNEQFF. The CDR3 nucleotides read TGTGCCAGCAGCTTAGGGAAACACAATGAGCAGTTCTTC.

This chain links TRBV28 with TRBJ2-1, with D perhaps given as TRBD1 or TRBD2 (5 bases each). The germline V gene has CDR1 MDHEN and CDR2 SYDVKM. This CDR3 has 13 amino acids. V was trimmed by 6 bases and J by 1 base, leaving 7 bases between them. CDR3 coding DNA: TGTGCCAGCAGGAGGGGATCCTACAATGAGCAGTTCTTC. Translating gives CASRRGSYNEQFF. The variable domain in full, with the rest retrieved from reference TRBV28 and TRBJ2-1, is DVKVTQSSRYLVKRTGEKVFLECVQDMDHENMFWYRQDPGLGLRLIYFSYDVKMKEKGDIPEGYSVSREKKERFSLILESASTNQTSMYLCASRRGSYNEQFFGPGTRLTVL.

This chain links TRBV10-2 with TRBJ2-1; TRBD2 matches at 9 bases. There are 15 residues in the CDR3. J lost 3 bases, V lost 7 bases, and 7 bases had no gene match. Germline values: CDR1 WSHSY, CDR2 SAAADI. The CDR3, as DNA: TGCGCCAGCACCGAGACTAGCGGAGGCTACAATGAGCAGTTCTTC. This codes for CASTETSGGYNEQFF.

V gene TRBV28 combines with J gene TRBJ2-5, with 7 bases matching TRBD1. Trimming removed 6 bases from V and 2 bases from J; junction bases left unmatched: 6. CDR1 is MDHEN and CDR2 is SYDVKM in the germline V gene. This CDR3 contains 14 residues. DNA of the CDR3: TGTGCCAGCAGGACTCTGGGACAGCAAGAGACCCAGTACTTC. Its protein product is CASRTLGQQETQYF.

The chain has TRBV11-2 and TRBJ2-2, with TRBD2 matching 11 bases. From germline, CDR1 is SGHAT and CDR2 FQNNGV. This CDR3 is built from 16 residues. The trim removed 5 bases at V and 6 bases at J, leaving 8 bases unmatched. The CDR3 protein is CASSPIAGGPAGELFF. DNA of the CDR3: TGTGCCAGCAGCCCAATAGCGGGAGGGCCGGCCGGGGAGCTGTTTTTT.

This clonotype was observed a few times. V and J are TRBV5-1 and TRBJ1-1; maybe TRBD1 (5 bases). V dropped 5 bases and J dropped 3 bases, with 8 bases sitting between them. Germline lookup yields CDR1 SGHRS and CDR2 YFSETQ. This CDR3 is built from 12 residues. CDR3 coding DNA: TGCGCCAGCAGTGAGGGGTACACTGAAGCTTTCTTT. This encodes CASSEGYTEAFF.

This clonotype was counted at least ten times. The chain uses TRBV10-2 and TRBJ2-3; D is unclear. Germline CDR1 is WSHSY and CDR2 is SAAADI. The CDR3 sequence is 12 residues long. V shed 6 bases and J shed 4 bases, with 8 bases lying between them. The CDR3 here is CASSPNSDTQYF. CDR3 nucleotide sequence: TGCGCCAGCAGCCCGAACTCAGATACGCAGTATTTT.

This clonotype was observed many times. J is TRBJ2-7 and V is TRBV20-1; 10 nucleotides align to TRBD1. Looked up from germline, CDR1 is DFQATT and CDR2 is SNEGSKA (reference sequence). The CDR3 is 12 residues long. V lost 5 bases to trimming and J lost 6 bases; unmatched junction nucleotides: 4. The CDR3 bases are TGCAGTGCTTTGGGACAGGGGTTCGAGCAGTACTTC. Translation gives CSALGQGFEQYF.

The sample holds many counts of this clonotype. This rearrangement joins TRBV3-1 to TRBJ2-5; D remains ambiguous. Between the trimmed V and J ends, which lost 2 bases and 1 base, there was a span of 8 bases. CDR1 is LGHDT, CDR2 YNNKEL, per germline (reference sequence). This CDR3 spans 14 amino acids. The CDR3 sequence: CASSQLGIQETQYF. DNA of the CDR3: TGTGCCAGCAGCCAACTAGGAATCCAAGAGACCCAGTACTTC.

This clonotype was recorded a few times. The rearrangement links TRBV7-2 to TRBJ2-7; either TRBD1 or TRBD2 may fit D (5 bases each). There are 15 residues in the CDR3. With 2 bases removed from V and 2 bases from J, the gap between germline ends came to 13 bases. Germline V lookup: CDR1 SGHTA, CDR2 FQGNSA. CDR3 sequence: CASSLMASGPYEQYF. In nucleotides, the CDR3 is TGTGCCAGCAGCTTAATGGCATCGGGACCCTACGAGCAGTACTTC.